This TCR beta chain was sequenced in a study of shared clonotypes between healthy human individuals. Using immunoSEQ multiplex PCR, the repertoire was profiled, and TCRdb retains in-frame clones only, with some absent. The sample holds about 2.4 million clones, around nine tenths seen once. Trimming took 9 bases from V and 5 from J, leaving 14 bases between them. From germline, CDR1 is MDHEN and CDR2 SYDVKM. This CDR3 is built from 12 residues. The TCR comes from a man between 18 and 35 years old in good health. The chain is built from TRBV28 and TRBJ2-7; a possible D gene is TRBD2 (6 bases). The source material was naive CD4+ T cells sorted from blood. Described subset: CD45RA+ positively selected. In nucleotides, the CDR3 is TGTGCCAGTCTAGGAGGGGCCGACGAGCAGTACTTC. This translates into CASLGGADEQYF.